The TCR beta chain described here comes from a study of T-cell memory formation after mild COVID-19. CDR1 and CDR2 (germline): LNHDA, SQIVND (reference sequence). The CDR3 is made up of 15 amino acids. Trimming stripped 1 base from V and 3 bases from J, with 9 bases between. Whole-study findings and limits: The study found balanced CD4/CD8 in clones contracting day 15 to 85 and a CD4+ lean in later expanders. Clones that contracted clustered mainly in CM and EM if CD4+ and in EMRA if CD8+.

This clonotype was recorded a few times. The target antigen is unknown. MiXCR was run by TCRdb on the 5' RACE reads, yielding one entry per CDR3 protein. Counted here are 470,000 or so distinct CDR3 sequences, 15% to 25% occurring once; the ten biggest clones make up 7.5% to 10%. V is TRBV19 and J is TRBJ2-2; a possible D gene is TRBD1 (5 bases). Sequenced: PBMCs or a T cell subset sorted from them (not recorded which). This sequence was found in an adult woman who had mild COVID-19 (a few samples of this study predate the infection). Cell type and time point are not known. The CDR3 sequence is CASSIGGADTGELFF. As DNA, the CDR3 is TGTGCCAGTAGTATAGGGGGCGCCGACACCGGGGAGCTGTTTTTT.